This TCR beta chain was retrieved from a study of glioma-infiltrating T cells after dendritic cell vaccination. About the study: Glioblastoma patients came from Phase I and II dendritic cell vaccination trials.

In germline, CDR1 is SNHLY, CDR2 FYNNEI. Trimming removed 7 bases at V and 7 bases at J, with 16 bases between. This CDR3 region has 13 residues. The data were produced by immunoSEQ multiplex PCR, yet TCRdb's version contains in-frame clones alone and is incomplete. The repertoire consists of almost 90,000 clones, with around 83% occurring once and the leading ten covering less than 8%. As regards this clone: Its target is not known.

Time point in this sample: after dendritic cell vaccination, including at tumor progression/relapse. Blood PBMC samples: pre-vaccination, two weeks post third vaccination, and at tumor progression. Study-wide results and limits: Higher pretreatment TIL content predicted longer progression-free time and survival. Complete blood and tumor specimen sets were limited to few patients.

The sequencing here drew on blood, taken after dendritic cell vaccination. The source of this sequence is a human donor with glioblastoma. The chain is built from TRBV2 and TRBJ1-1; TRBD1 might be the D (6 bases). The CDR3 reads CASTRTGQLEAFF. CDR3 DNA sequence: TGTGCCAGCACCAGAACAGGACAGCTTGAAGCTTTCTTT.